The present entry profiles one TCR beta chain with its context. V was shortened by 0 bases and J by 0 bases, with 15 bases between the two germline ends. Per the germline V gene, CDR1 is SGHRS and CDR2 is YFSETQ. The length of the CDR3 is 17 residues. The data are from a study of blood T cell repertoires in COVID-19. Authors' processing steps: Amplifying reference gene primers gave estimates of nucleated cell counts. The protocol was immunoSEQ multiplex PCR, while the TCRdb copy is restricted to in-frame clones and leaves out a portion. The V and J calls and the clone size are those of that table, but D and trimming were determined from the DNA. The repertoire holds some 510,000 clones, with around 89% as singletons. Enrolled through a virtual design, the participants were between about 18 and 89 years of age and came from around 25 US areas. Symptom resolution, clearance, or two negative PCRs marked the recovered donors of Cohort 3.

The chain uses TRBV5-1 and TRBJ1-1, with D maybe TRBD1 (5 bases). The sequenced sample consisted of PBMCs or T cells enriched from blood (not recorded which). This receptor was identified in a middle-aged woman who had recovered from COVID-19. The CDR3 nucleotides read TGCGCCAGCAGCTTGGAGAGACAGTTAACGATGAACACTGAAGCTTTCTTT. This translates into CASSLERQLTMNTEAFF.